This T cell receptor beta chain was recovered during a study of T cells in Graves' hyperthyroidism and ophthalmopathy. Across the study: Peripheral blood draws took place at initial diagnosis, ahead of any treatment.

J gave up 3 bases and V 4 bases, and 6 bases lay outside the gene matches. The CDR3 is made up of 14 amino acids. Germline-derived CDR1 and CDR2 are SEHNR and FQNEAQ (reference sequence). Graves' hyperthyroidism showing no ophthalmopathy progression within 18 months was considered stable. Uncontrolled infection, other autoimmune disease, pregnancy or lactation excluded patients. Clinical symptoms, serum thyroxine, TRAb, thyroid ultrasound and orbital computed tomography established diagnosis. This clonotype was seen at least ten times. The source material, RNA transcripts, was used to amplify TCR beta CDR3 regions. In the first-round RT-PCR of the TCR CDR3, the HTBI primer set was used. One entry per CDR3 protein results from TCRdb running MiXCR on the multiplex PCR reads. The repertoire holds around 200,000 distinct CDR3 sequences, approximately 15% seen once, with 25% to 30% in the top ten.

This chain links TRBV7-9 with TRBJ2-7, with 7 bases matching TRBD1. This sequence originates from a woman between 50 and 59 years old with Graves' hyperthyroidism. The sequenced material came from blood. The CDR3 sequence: CASSSAGGFYEQYF. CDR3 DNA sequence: TGTGCCAGCAGCTCGGCAGGGGGTTTCTACGAGCAGTACTTC.